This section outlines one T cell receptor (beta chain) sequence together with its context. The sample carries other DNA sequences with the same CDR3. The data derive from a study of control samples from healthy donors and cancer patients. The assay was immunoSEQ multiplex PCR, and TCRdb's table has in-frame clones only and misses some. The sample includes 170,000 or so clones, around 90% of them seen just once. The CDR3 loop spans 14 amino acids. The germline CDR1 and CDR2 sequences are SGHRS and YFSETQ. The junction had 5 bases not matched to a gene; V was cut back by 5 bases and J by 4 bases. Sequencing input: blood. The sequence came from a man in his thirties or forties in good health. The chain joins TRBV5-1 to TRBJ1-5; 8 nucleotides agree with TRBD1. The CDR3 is CASSSTGGNQPQHF. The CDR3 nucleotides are TGCGCCAGCAGTTCAACAGGGGGGAATCAGCCCCAGCATTTT.